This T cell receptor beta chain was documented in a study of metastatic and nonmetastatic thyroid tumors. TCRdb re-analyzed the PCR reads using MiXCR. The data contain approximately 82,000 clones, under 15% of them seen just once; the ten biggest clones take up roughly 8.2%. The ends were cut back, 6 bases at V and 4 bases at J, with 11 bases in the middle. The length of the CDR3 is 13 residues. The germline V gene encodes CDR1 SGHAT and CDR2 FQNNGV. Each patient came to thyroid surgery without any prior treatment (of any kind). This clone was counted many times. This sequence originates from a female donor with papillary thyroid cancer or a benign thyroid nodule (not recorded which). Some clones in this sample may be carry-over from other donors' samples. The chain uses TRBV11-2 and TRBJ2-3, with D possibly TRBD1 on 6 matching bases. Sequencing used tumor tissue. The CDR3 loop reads CASRGAGSDTQYF. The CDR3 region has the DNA TGTGCCAGCAGGGGGGCAGGGTCAGATACGCAGTATTTT. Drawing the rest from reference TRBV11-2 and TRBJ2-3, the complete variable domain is EAGVAQSPRYKIIEKRQSVAFWCNPISGHATLYWYQQILGQGPKLLIQFQNNGVVDDSQLPKDRFSAERLKGVDSTLKIQPAKLEDSAVYLCASRGAGSDTQYFGPGTRLTVL.